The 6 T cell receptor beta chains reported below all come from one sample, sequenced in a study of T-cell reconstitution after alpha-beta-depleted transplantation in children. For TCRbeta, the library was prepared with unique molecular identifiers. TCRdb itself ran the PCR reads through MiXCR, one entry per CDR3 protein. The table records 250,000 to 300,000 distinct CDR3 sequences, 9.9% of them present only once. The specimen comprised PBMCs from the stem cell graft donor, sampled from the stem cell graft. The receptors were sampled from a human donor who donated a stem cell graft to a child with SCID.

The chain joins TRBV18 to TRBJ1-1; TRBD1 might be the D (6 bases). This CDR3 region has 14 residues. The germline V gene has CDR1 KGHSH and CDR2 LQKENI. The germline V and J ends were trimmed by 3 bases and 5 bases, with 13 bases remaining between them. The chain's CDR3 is CASSPLDSVTEAFF. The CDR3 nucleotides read TGTGCCAGCTCACCCTTGGACAGTGTTACTGAAGCTTTCTTT.

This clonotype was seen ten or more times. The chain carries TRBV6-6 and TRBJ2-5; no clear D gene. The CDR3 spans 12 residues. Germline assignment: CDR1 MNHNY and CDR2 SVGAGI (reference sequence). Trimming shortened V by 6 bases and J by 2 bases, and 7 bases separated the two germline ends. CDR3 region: CASRAAQETQYF. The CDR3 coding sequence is TGTGCCAGCAGGGCAGCTCAAGAGACCCAGTACTTC.

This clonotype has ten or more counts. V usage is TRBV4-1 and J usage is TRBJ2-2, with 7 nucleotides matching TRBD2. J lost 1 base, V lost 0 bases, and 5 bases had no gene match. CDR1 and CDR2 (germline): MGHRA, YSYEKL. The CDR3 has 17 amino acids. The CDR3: CASSQDLRGVNTGELFF. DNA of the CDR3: TGCGCCAGCAGCCAAGATCTACGGGGGGTGAACACCGGGGAGCTGTTTTTT.

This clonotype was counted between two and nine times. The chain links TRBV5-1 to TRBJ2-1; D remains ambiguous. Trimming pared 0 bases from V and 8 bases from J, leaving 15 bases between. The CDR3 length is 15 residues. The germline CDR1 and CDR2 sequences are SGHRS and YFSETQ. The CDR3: CASSLEQPSRDEQFF. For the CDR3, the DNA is TGCGCCAGCAGCTTGGAACAGCCGTCTAGGGATGAGCAGTTCTTC.

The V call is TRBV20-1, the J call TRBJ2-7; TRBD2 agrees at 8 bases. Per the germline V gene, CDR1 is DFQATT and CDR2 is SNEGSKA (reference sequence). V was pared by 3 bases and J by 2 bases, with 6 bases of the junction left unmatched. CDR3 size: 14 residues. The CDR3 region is CSASLTSAAYEQYF. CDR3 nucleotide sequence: TGCAGTGCTAGTCTGACTAGCGCTGCCTACGAGCAGTACTTC.

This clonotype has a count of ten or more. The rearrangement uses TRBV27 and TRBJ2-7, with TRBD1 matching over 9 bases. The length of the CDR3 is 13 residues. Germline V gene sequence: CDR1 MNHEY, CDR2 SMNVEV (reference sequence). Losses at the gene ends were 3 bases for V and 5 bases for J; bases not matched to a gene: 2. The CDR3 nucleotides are TGTGCCAGCAGTTTTGACAGGGGGGACGAGCAGTACTTC. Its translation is CASSFDRGDEQYF.